Listed below are T cell receptor beta chains from one sample, sequenced in a study of blood T cell repertoires in COVID-19. Here immunoSEQ multiplex PCR was the method, and the copy in TCRdb shows in-frame clones only, minus some. The sample has 200,000 to 250,000 clones, 88% seen once. Sequenced: PBMCs or T cells enriched from blood (not recorded which). The receptors were sampled from a woman in her 30s who had recovered from COVID-19. Both conserved end residues are part of each CDR3. D genes are given only for firm matches. The listing skips clone size in some rows; elsewhere it reads once, few, many or a size class.

d_call,v_call,j_call,clone_size,cdr3_aa,cdr3_nt
TRBD2,TRBV5-1,TRBJ2-3,.,CASSHSTSGGSTDTQYF,TGCGCCAGCAGCCACTCGACTAGCGGGGGGTCCACAGATACGCAGTATTTT
.,TRBV7-3,TRBJ1-2,.,CASSLTPGDYGYTF,TGTGCCAGCAGCTTAACTCCAGGGGACTATGGCTACACCTTC
TRBD1,TRBV6-5,TRBJ1-2,.,CASSFPGQGDYGYTF,TGTGCCAGCAGTTTTCCGGGACAGGGGGATTATGGCTACACCTTC
.,TRBV25-1,TRBJ1-5,few,CASREGDQPQHF,TGTGCCAGCAGGGAGGGCGATCAGCCCCAGCATTTT
TRBD1,TRBV18,TRBJ1-2,.,CASSLYRGNGYTF,TGTGCCAGCTCACTATACAGGGGGAATGGCTACACCTTC
TRBD1,TRBV7-8,TRBJ2-7,.,CASSSLARTGYEQYF,TGTGCCAGCAGCTCGCTCGCCAGGACAGGTTACGAGCAGTACTTC
.,TRBV4-3,TRBJ2-1,.,CASSQNAGPSSYNEQFF,TGCGCCAGCAGCCAAAACGCAGGGCCTAGCTCCTACAATGAGCAGTTCTTC
TRBD1,TRBV2,TRBJ1-5,.,CASATGTNQPQHF,TGTGCCAGCGCGACAGGGACCAATCAGCCCCAGCATTTT
.,TRBV14,TRBJ1-2,few,CASSQGVRVYGYTF,TGTGCCAGCAGCCAAGGGGTCCGGGTCTATGGCTACACCTTC
TRBD1,TRBV5-1,TRBJ2-1,.,CASSSGTGGNEQFF,TGCGCCAGCAGCTCCGGGACAGGGGGCAATGAGCAGTTCTTC
.,TRBV28,TRBJ2-7,.,CASTQIGESSYEQYF,TGTGCCAGCACCCAAATAGGGGAAAGCTCCTACGAGCAGTACTTC
TRBD1,TRBV29-1,TRBJ1-1,.,CSAKWDRGPTEAFF,TGCAGCGCTAAATGGGACAGGGGGCCCACTGAAGCTTTCTTT
.,TRBV7-9,TRBJ2-7,.,CASTLLSSGDEQYF,TGTGCCAGCACCCTACTCTCGTCGGGGGACGAGCAGTACTTC
.,TRBV4-1,TRBJ1-5,.,CASSRSPVGARDSNQPQHF,TGCGCCAGCAGCCGTTCACCGGTAGGGGCGCGGGATAGCAATCAGCCCCAGCATTTT
.,TRBV5-6,TRBJ2-5,.,CASSSFFSSLQETQYF,TGTGCCAGCAGTTCCTTTTTCTCCTCTCTCCAAGAGACCCAGTACTTC
.,TRBV7-8,TRBJ1-4,.,CASSITLGVTNEKLFF,TGTGCCAGCAGCATTACCTTGGGCGTCACTAATGAAAAACTGTTTTTT